The 20 T cell receptor beta chains reported below all come from one sample, sequenced in a study of shared clonotypes between healthy human individuals. Here immunoSEQ multiplex PCR was the method, and the copy in TCRdb shows in-frame clones only, minus some. The sample holds about 650,000 clones, around 95% seen once. Naive-designated CD8 cells lacked CD45RO, were positively enriched for CCR7, and omitted terminally differentiated effector memory CD45RA+ cells. Material for sequencing was naive CD8+ T cells sorted from blood. The source is a woman under 40 in good health.

The rearrangement links TRBV14 to TRBJ2-2, with a possible D match to TRBD1 (6 bases). The germline CDR1 and CDR2 sequences are SGHDN and FVKESK. V lost 2 bases and J lost 4, with 14 bases in between. This CDR3 is built from 16 residues. CDR3 coding DNA: TGTGCCAGCAGCCAAACTTCGACAGGCCCCACCGGGGAGCTGTTTTTT. Protein sequence: CASSQTSTGPTGELFF.

This clone was seen only once. The chain has TRBV27 and TRBJ2-3; 14 nucleotides agree with TRBD2. This CDR3 comprises 14 residues. Germline assignment: CDR1 MNHEY and CDR2 SMNVEV (reference sequence). V was clipped by 5 bases and J by 10 bases; unmatched bases: 5. CDR3 nucleotide sequence: TGTGCCAGCAGTCCGGGACTAGCGGGAGAGGCGCAGTATTTT. Protein product: CASSPGLAGEAQYF.

The V gene is TRBV5-6, the J gene TRBJ2-1, with 15 bases that match TRBD2. CDR3 length: 16 amino acids. Germline-derived CDR1 and CDR2 are SGHDT and YYEEEE. V shed 4 bases, J shed 9 bases, and the junction held 8 bases outside the gene matches. CDR3: CASSPLGLAGGIEQFF. The DNA for the CDR3 is TGTGCCAGCAGCCCGTTGGGACTAGCGGGAGGAATTGAGCAGTTCTTC.

The chain couples TRBV2 to TRBJ1-1, with D perhaps matching TRBD1 (5 bases). The V end was cut by 7 bases, the J end by 1 base, with 7 bases between. This CDR3 is built from 12 residues. Germline lookup yields CDR1 SNHLY and CDR2 FYNNEI. The DNA for the CDR3 is TGTGCCAGCAAGACAGCGAACACTGAAGCTTTCTTT. Translated, it gives CASKTANTEAFF.

This clone was counted between two and nine times. The same CDR3 is also encoded by other DNA sequences in this sample. This sequence joins TRBV28 and TRBJ1-1; D not certain. From germline, CDR1 is MDHEN and CDR2 SYDVKM. The CDR3 covers 11 residues. The germline V and J ends were trimmed by 3 bases and 4 bases, with 3 bases remaining between them. CDR3 DNA: TGTGCCAGCAGTTTGGGCACTGAAGCTTTCTTT. Translation gives CASSLGTEAFF.

This clone appeared once. V is TRBV27 and J is TRBJ2-7; 10 bases match TRBD2. The V gene end was trimmed by 6 bases and the J gene end by 3 bases; junction bases not matched to a gene: 2. The CDR3 loop spans 13 amino acids. Germline V gene sequence: CDR1 MNHEY, CDR2 SMNVEV (reference sequence). The CDR3 DNA follows: TGTGCCAGCAGCGGACTAGCGGACTACGAGCAGTACTTC. This sequence encodes CASSGLADYEQYF.

V is TRBV4-2 and J is TRBJ1-1; D is undetermined. The CDR3 extends over 16 amino acids. Trimming took off 3 bases at V and 0 bases at J, with 14 bases between the two ends. Germline values: CDR1 LGHNA, CDR2 YNFKEQ. CDR3 residues: CASSHLPTLVNTEAFF. The DNA of the CDR3 is TGTGCCAGCAGCCACCTTCCGACTTTAGTGAACACTGAAGCTTTCTTT.

V gene TRBV5-1 combines with J gene TRBJ1-4; TRBD1 is a possible D gene (6 bases). The CDR3 is 15 residues long. V was cut by 0 bases and J by 5 bases, with 11 bases left in between. The germline V gene encodes CDR1 SGHRS and CDR2 YFSETQ. CDR3 residues: CASSLEAGDNEKLFF. The DNA of the CDR3 is TGCGCCAGCAGCTTGGAGGCAGGGGACAATGAAAAACTGTTTTTT.

This chain links TRBV4-1 with TRBJ2-7, with 8 positions matching TRBD2. V dropped 4 bases and J dropped 4; count of bases not matched to a gene: 12. Germline V lookup: CDR1 MGHRA, CDR2 YSYEKL. This CDR3 is 16 amino acids long. This CDR3 is CASSPSPTGGPYEQYF. CDR3 in DNA: TGCGCCAGCAGCCCCTCCCCCACGGGAGGGCCATACGAGCAGTACTTC.

CDR3 sequence (DNA): TGTGCCATACCGGGACAGCCCAGTGTCTATGGCTACACCTTC. This gives the protein CAIPGQPSVYGYTF. J is TRBJ1-2 and V is TRBV2; TRBD1 matches at 7 bases. V trimming: 10 bases; J trimming: 4 bases; junction bases outside the gene matches: 12. The CDR3 is 14 residues long. Germline assignment: CDR1 SNHLY and CDR2 FYNNEI. Full variable domain (rest looked up from reference TRBV2 and TRBJ1-2): EPEVTQTPSHQVTQMGQEVILRCVPISNHLYFYWYRQILGQKVEFLVSFYNNEISEKSEIFDDQFSVERPDGSNFTLKIRSTKLEDSAMYFCAIPGQPSVYGYTFGSGTRLTVV.

CDR3 coding DNA: TGTGCCAGCAGCACGACTAGCGGAAACACCGGGGAGCTGTTTTTT. This sequence encodes CASSTTSGNTGELFF. The chain joins TRBV9 to TRBJ2-2; 9 bases are a match to TRBD2. This CDR3 has 15 residues. CDR1 and CDR2 from the germline V gene are SGDLS and YYNGEE. V shed 4 bases, J shed 2 bases, and the junction held 3 bases outside the gene matches.

The CDR3 region is CASFWDRGPNEQFF. Here the CDR3 DNA reads TGTGCCAGCTTTTGGGACAGGGGCCCCAATGAGCAGTTCTTC. The chain is built from TRBV2 and TRBJ2-1, with TRBD1 matching 10 bases. The CDR3 runs to 14 residues. Unmatched junction bases numbered 7, after V lost 8 bases and J lost 6 bases. Germline V CDR1 and CDR2: SNHLY, FYNNEI.

The chain links TRBV14 to TRBJ2-2; 8 bases are a match to TRBD1. Trimming at V came to 5 bases and at J to 4 bases, leaving 6 bases not matched to a gene. Germline V lookup: CDR1 SGHDN, CDR2 FVKESK. CDR3 length equals 15 residues. The CDR3 region is CASSLQGAVTGELFF. The CDR3 region has the DNA TGTGCCAGCAGCTTGCAGGGGGCGGTCACCGGGGAGCTGTTTTTT.

V and J are TRBV9 and TRBJ1-1; D perhaps matches TRBD1 (5 bases). This CDR3 has 15 residues. Between the trimmed V and J ends, which lost 2 bases and 0 bases, there was a span of 11 bases. Germline V gene data show CDR1 as SGDLS and CDR2 as YYNGEE. CDR3 loop: CASSVEGPMNTEAFF. CDR3 nucleotide sequence: TGTGCCAGCAGCGTGGAGGGGCCGATGAACACTGAAGCTTTCTTT.

In its sample, this clone was seen once. This sequence joins TRBV28 and TRBJ2-1; 9 nucleotides match TRBD2. V lost 5 bases and J lost 7; bases outside the gene matches: 0. Germline V gene sequence: CDR1 MDHEN, CDR2 SYDVKM. The CDR3 extends over 12 amino acids. The CDR3 reads CASSGLANEQFF. In nucleotides, the CDR3 is TGTGCCAGCAGTGGACTAGCGAATGAGCAGTTCTTC.

V gene TRBV27 combines with J gene TRBJ2-7; 7 bases fit TRBD2. The CDR3 loop spans 15 amino acids. V lost 1 base and J lost 0; bases outside the gene matches: 3. From germline, CDR1 is MNHEY and CDR2 SMNVEV (reference sequence). CDR3 coding DNA: TGTGCCAGCAGTTTATTCCGCGGGAGCTCCTACGAGCAGTACTTC. It specifies CASSLFRGSSYEQYF.

As regards this clone: This CDR3 is also generated by other DNA sequences in the sample. This sequence joins TRBV7-9 and TRBJ2-5; no firm D call. There are 13 residues in the CDR3. V was shortened by 2 bases and J by 2 bases, with 6 bases between the two germline ends. The germline V gene has CDR1 SEHNR and CDR2 FQNEAQ (reference sequence). CDR3: CASSLSSQETQYF. For the CDR3, the DNA is TGTGCCAGCAGCTTATCTAGTCAAGAGACCCAGTACTTC.

This chain joins TRBV9 and TRBJ2-1; weak D call: TRBD2 (5 bases). Germline CDR1 is SGDLS and CDR2 is YYNGEE. Trimming stripped 1 base from V and 1 base from J, with 12 bases between. This CDR3 region has 16 residues. CDR3 coding DNA: TGTGCCAGCAGCGTACTTCCACTAGAATCCTACAATGAGCAGTTCTTC. Protein: CASSVLPLESYNEQFF.

The chain employs TRBV4-1 and TRBJ2-5; 9 positions agree with TRBD1. Germline V gene sequence: CDR1 MGHRA, CDR2 YSYEKL. With V trimmed by 0 bases and J by 4 bases, 9 bases remained unmatched. The CDR3 extends over 17 amino acids. This CDR3 reads CASSQDQGTGTLETQYF. For the CDR3, the DNA is TGCGCCAGCAGCCAAGATCAGGGGACAGGGACTTTAGAGACCCAGTACTTC.

V and J are TRBV2 and TRBJ1-3, with TRBD1 matching 7 bases. This CDR3 has 17 residues. The trim removed 4 bases at V and 2 bases at J, leaving 11 bases unmatched. Germline V lookup: CDR1 SNHLY, CDR2 FYNNEI. The CDR3 spells CASSGSGGQRPGNTIYF. CDR3 DNA: TGTGCCAGCAGTGGTTCCGGGGGACAGCGACCTGGAAACACCATATATTTT.